Listed here are 10 T cell receptor beta chains from one sample, sequenced in a study of neurological immune-mediated disorders. TCRdb called the 5' RACE reads again in MiXCR, with one record for every CDR3 protein. The top ten clones hold 2.2% of a sample with roughly 41,000 distinct CDR3 sequences, around 2% of them seen once. The sample comprised PBMCs. These receptor sequences come from a woman aged 40 to 49 with multiple sclerosis.

This clonotype was found many times. The chain couples TRBV6-6 to TRBJ2-3; D not resolved. Germline CDR1 and CDR2: MNHNY and SVGAGI (reference sequence). V was shortened by 2 bases and J by 4 bases, with 16 bases between the two germline ends. The CDR3 consists of 16 residues. This CDR3 is CASSYPAPTGADTQYF. DNA for the CDR3: TGTGCCAGCAGTTACCCGGCCCCGACGGGCGCAGATACGCAGTATTTT.

This clonotype was seen repeatedly, ten times or more. This sequence joins TRBV11-2 and TRBJ2-5, with a tentative D call TRBD2 (5 bases). This CDR3 has 14 residues. The germline V gene has CDR1 SGHAT and CDR2 FQNNGV. V lost 4 bases, J lost 0 bases, and 9 bases lay in between. The CDR3 is CASSSTLDQETQYF. DNA of the CDR3: TGTGCCAGCAGCTCCACACTAGACCAAGAGACCCAGTACTTC.

This clonotype was seen at least ten times. The chain carries TRBV2 and TRBJ1-5; the D is unclear. The CDR3 runs to 14 residues. Germline lookup yields CDR1 SNHLY and CDR2 FYNNEI. Trimming stripped 1 base from V and 9 bases from J, with 13 bases between. CDR3 loop: CASSEGRTLAPQHF. For the CDR3, the DNA is TGTGCCAGCAGTGAAGGGCGGACGCTAGCGCCCCAGCATTTT.

This clonotype came up many times. The V gene is TRBV5-1, the J gene TRBJ1-1; D is undetermined. Germline V lookup: CDR1 SGHRS, CDR2 YFSETQ. The CDR3 consists of 14 residues. V was pared by 5 bases and J by 1 base, with 12 bases between. This CDR3 is CASREIGENTEAFF. For the CDR3, the DNA is TGCGCCAGCAGGGAAATAGGAGAGAACACTGAAGCTTTCTTT.

This clonotype was detected many times. The chain carries TRBV30 and TRBJ1-1; D is possibly TRBD1 (5 bases). V was shortened by 4 bases and J by 0 bases, with 9 bases between the two germline ends. Germline V gene sequence: CDR1 GTSNPN, CDR2 SVGIG (reference sequence). The CDR3 covers 13 residues. CDR3 region: CAWNRLMNTEAFF. For the CDR3, the DNA is TGTGCCTGGAACAGGTTAATGAACACTGAAGCTTTCTTT.

This clonotype has at least ten counts. The rearrangement links TRBV11-2 to TRBJ2-1, with a weak D call TRBD1 (5 bases). This CDR3 comprises 12 residues. Germline V gene sequence: CDR1 SGHAT, CDR2 FQNNGV. With 6 bases removed from V and 9 bases from J, the gap between germline ends came to 12 bases. CDR3 DNA sequence: TGTGCCAGCAGTAGACAGTCGGTTGAGCAGTTCTTC. Residues: CASSRQSVEQFF.

This clonotype was detected ten times or more. The chain is built from TRBV7-2 and TRBJ1-1; maybe TRBD1 (5 bases). Trimming shortened V by 3 bases and J by 2 bases, and 13 bases separated the two germline ends. CDR1 SGHTA and CDR2 FQGNSA come from the germline V gene. The CDR3 spans 15 residues. The CDR3 DNA follows: TGTGCCAGCAGCTTGCGGCAGGGTACCAACACTGAAGCTTTCTTT. Protein product: CASSLRQGTNTEAFF.

This clonotype has ten or more counts. The V and J genes are TRBV6-2 or TRBV6-3 and TRBJ2-3; D possibly uses TRBD1 or TRBD2 (5 bases each). V was clipped by 6 bases and J by 2 bases, with 15 bases between them. Germline V gives CDR1 MNHEY, CDR2 SVGEGT. The CDR3 has 15 amino acids. Here the CDR3 DNA reads TGTGCCAGCAGCGCCGGGACGTCATACACAGATACGCAGTATTTT. Encoded protein: CASSAGTSYTDTQYF.

In its sample, this clonotype was seen many times. The genes are TRBV12-3 or TRBV12-4 and TRBJ1-4, with D unclear. V was shortened by 3 bases and J by 3 bases, with 11 bases between the two germline ends. The CDR3 extends over 15 amino acids. Written as DNA, the CDR3 is TGTGCCAGCAGTTTCGGCGTCCTCTCTAATGAAAAACTGTTTTTT. It is translated as CASSFGVLSNEKLFF.

There are many counts of this clonotype. The genes are TRBV5-1 and TRBJ1-3; D unclear. Germline lookup yields CDR1 SGHRS and CDR2 YFSETQ. Trimming took 1 base from V and 1 from J, leaving 3 bases between them. This CDR3 has 13 amino acids. The CDR3 protein is CASSLLSGNTIYF. The DNA for the CDR3 is TGCGCCAGCAGCTTGCTTTCTGGAAACACCATATATTTT.